Listed below are T cell receptor beta chains from one sample, sequenced in a study of T cells after yellow fever vaccination. TCRdb independently ran MiXCR on the 5' RACE reads; one entry per CDR3 protein. The sample has 620,000 or so distinct CDR3 sequences, 10% to 15% seen once. Here the sequenced sample was PBMCs, taken on the day of the yellow fever booster vaccination. These receptors all come from a man aged 30 to 39 who received the YFV17D yellow fever vaccine. CDR3s include the opening cysteine and the closing phenylalanine or tryptophan. The order of the fields is CDR3 protein, CDR3 DNA, V gene, J gene, D gene, clone size. The D gene is left open where the match is weak. Some rows have no size entry. The others give once, few or many, or a class for an expanded clone.

CDR3: CSVYSGTGAYEQYF
DNA: TGCAGCGTTTATAGCGGGACCGGGGCCTACGAGCAGTACTTC
V: TRBV29-1
J: TRBJ2-7
D: TRBD2
size: .

CDR3: CASSFLGNQPQHF
DNA: TGTGCCAGCAGCTTCCTCGGCAATCAGCCCCAGCATTTT
V: TRBV7-2
J: TRBJ1-5
D: .
size: many

CDR3: CASSYSLLAVNEQFF
DNA: TGTGCCAGCAGTTACTCTCTACTAGCGGTAAATGAGCAGTTCTTC
V: TRBV6-2/TRBV6-3
J: TRBJ2-1
D: TRBD2
size: .

CDR3: CASSQATSGGYEQYF
DNA: TGCGCCAGCAGCCAAGCTACTAGCGGGGGATACGAGCAGTACTTC
V: TRBV4-3
J: TRBJ2-7
D: TRBD2
size: .

CDR3: CASSLVASEQFF
DNA: TGTGCCAGCAGCTTAGTAGCATCTGAGCAGTTCTTC
V: TRBV7-6
J: TRBJ2-1
D: .
size: once

CDR3: CASSNPRQATLHF
DNA: TGTGCCAGTAGTAACCCCCGGCAGGCCACCCTCCACTTT
V: TRBV19
J: TRBJ1-6
D: .
size: few

CDR3: CASSSDPPYEQYF
DNA: TGTGCCAGCAGCTCCGACCCTCCGTACGAGCAGTACTTC
V: TRBV7-2
J: TRBJ2-7
D: .
size: many

CDR3: CASGLAPKRTGGKVNTEAFF
DNA: TGTGCTAGTGGTTTGGCTCCAAAGAGAACAGGGGGAAAGGTGAACACTGAAGCTTTCTTT
V: TRBV12-5
J: TRBJ1-1
D: TRBD1
size: few

CDR3: CASSQGTQGRSDTQYF
DNA: TGCGCCAGCAGCCAAGGAACGCAGGGTCGCTCGGATACGCAGTATTTT
V: TRBV4-3
J: TRBJ2-3
D: .
size: .

CDR3: CASSRDGKETQYF
DNA: TGCGCCAGCAGCCGTGACGGAAAAGAGACCCAGTACTTC
V: TRBV5-1
J: TRBJ2-5
D: .
size: .

CDR3: CASSLARTGPYGYTF
DNA: TGTGCCAGCAGCTTAGCTCGGACAGGACCTTATGGCTACACCTTC
V: TRBV7-2
J: TRBJ1-2
D: TRBD1
size: few

CDR3: CSVEPRLNTGELFF
DNA: TGCAGCGTTGAACCCAGGCTTAACACCGGGGAGCTGTTTTTT
V: TRBV29-1
J: TRBJ2-2
D: .
size: few

CDR3: CSASRLAGVHEQYF
DNA: TGCAGTGCTAGCAGACTAGCGGGAGTCCACGAGCAGTACTTC
V: TRBV20-1
J: TRBJ2-7
D: TRBD2
size: .

CDR3: CASSYRTSSYEQYF
DNA: TGTGCCAGCAGTTACAGGACAAGCTCCTACGAGCAGTACTTC
V: TRBV6-5
J: TRBJ2-7
D: .
size: .

CDR3: CASSQDSRLGGGNTDTQYF
DNA: TGCGCCAGCAGCCAAGATTCCCGGCTCGGCGGGGGAAACACAGATACGCAGTATTTT
V: TRBV4-3
J: TRBJ2-3
D: TRBD2
size: many

CDR3: CASSSYKNTGELFF
DNA: TGTGCCAGCAGCTCTTACAAAAACACCGGGGAGCTGTTTTTT
V: TRBV7-2
J: TRBJ2-2
D: .
size: .

CDR3: CASSSRGRQYF
DNA: TGTGCCAGCAGCTCCCGGGGCCGGCAGTACTTC
V: TRBV6-2/TRBV6-3
J: TRBJ2-7
D: .
size: many

CDR3: CSVVDRAPYEQYF
DNA: TGCAGCGTTGTGGACAGGGCGCCCTACGAGCAGTACTTC
V: TRBV29-1
J: TRBJ2-7
D: TRBD1
size: .

CDR3: CASSSKGEAGTDTQYF
DNA: TGTGCCAGCTCGTCAAAAGGGGAGGCCGGCACAGATACGCAGTATTTT
V: TRBV18
J: TRBJ2-3
D: .
size: few

CDR3: CASSLRSGVSYNEQFF
DNA: TGTGCCAGCAGCTTACGGTCGGGAGTCTCCTACAATGAGCAGTTCTTC
V: TRBV7-6
J: TRBJ2-1
D: .
size: few

CDR3: CSAEGTLNEQYF
DNA: TGCAGTGCCGAGGGGACTCTAAACGAGCAGTACTTC
V: TRBV20-1
J: TRBJ2-7
D: .
size: few

CDR3: CASSPGTEFTDTQYF
DNA: TGTGCCAGCAGCCCGGGGACAGAATTCACAGATACGCAGTATTTT
V: TRBV7-2
J: TRBJ2-3
D: TRBD1
size: .

CDR3: CASRGSGTDTQYF
DNA: TGTGCCAGCAGGGGTAGCGGAACAGATACGCAGTATTTT
V: TRBV2
J: TRBJ2-3
D: .
size: few

CDR3: CATSSALGRSGGDEQFF
DNA: TGTGCCACCAGCAGCGCTCTCGGACGTAGCGGGGGGGATGAGCAGTTCTTC
V: TRBV15
J: TRBJ2-1
D: TRBD2
size: few

CDR3: CSARDSLGGEAFF
DNA: TGCAGTGCTAGAGATTCCCTGGGCGGAGAAGCTTTCTTT
V: TRBV20-1
J: TRBJ1-1
D: .
size: few

CDR3: CASSLGPGQDIDTQYF
DNA: TGCGCCAGCAGCTTGGGGCCGGGACAGGACATAGATACGCAGTATTTT
V: TRBV5-1
J: TRBJ2-3
D: TRBD1
size: .

CDR3: CASSWGQGAGYEQYF
DNA: TGTGCCAGCAGCTGGGGACAGGGGGCCGGGTACGAGCAGTACTTC
V: TRBV5-5
J: TRBJ2-7
D: TRBD1
size: few

CDR3: CASSNRPLYSNQPQHF
DNA: TGTGCCAGTAGTAACCGACCGCTTTATAGCAATCAGCCCCAGCATTTT
V: TRBV19
J: TRBJ1-5
D: .
size: .

CDR3: CASSPQGLSRKQFF
DNA: TGTGCCAGCAGCCCCCAGGGGCTGAGCAGGAAGCAGTTCTTC
V: TRBV12-3/TRBV12-4
J: TRBJ2-1
D: .
size: many

CDR3: CSAKDRAYEQYF
DNA: TGCAGTGCGAAGGACAGGGCCTACGAGCAGTACTTC
V: TRBV20-1
J: TRBJ2-7
D: TRBD1
size: few

CDR3: CASSLVSDTGELFF
DNA: TGCGCCAGCAGCTTGGTCAGTGACACCGGGGAGCTGTTTTTT
V: TRBV5-1
J: TRBJ2-2
D: .
size: .

CDR3: CAIGQSYNEQFF
DNA: TGTGCCATCGGGCAGTCCTACAATGAGCAGTTCTTC
V: TRBV10-3
J: TRBJ2-1
D: .
size: .

CDR3: CASSGQGAEQYF
DNA: TGTGCCAGCTCAGGACAGGGAGCCGAGCAGTACTTC
V: TRBV18
J: TRBJ2-7
D: TRBD1
size: .

CDR3: CASSHRYYEQYF
DNA: TGTGCCAGCAGTCACCGGTACTACGAGCAGTACTTC
V: TRBV12-3/TRBV12-4
J: TRBJ2-7
D: .
size: many

CDR3: CASSLPGTVGTGELFF
DNA: TGTGCCAGCTCCCTTCCCGGGACCGTCGGCACCGGGGAGCTGTTTTTT
V: TRBV18
J: TRBJ2-2
D: .
size: .

CDR3: CASSQNRGLPYEQYF
DNA: TGTGCCAGCAGTCAGAACAGGGGGCTTCCCTACGAGCAGTACTTC
V: TRBV27
J: TRBJ2-7
D: TRBD1
size: .

CDR3: CASSVGRSRGRIWGYTF
DNA: TGCGCCAGCAGCGTTGGACGATCGCGGGGAAGGATATGGGGCTACACCTTC
V: TRBV5-1
J: TRBJ1-2
D: .
size: few

CDR3: CASSGLAEFNEQFF
DNA: TGTGCCAGCAGTGGCCTAGCGGAGTTCAATGAGCAGTTCTTC
V: TRBV25-1
J: TRBJ2-1
D: TRBD2
size: few

CDR3: CASRMSWTGQGYQPQHF
DNA: TGTGCCAGCAGGATGTCATGGACGGGACAGGGATATCAGCCCCAGCATTTT
V: TRBV6-1
J: TRBJ1-5
D: TRBD1
size: few

CDR3: CASSFDRGGYNEQFF
DNA: TGTGCCAGCAGCTTTGACAGGGGGGGTTACAATGAGCAGTTCTTC
V: TRBV7-2
J: TRBJ2-1
D: TRBD1
size: few

CDR3: CASSPWPLGETQYF
DNA: TGTGCCAGCAGCCCCTGGCCCTTAGGGGAGACCCAGTACTTC
V: TRBV9
J: TRBJ2-5
D: .
size: few

CDR3: CASSQGRGTKFGELFF
DNA: TGTGCCAGCAGCCAAGGCCGGGGGACTAAGTTCGGGGAGCTGTTTTTT
V: TRBV3-1
J: TRBJ2-2
D: TRBD2
size: .

CDR3: CASSPDGNTGELFF
DNA: TGTGCCAGCAGCCCTGACGGGAACACCGGGGAGCTGTTTTTT
V: TRBV7-9
J: TRBJ2-2
D: .
size: many

CDR3: CASSLAGLAIADTQYF
DNA: TGTGCCAGCAGTTTAGCAGGACTAGCAATAGCAGATACGCAGTATTTT
V: TRBV12-3/TRBV12-4
J: TRBJ2-3
D: TRBD2
size: .

CDR3: CASSYSRGSSYNEQFF
DNA: TGTGCCAGCAGTTACTCCCGGGGTAGCTCCTACAATGAGCAGTTCTTC
V: TRBV6-5
J: TRBJ2-1
D: .
size: .

CDR3: CSARDERAYNEQFF
DNA: TGCAGTGCTAGAGACGAACGAGCCTACAATGAGCAGTTCTTC
V: TRBV20-1
J: TRBJ2-1
D: .
size: many

CDR3: CASSIYSGEKTQYF
DNA: TGTGCCAGCAGTATCTATAGCGGCGAGAAGACCCAGTACTTC
V: TRBV12-3/TRBV12-4
J: TRBJ2-5
D: .
size: many

CDR3: CASSLADPQFGGEQYF
DNA: TGTGCCAGCAGCTTAGCGGATCCCCAGTTCGGAGGCGAGCAGTACTTC
V: TRBV7-8
J: TRBJ2-7
D: .
size: .

CDR3: CASSLGGQGRISEQYF
DNA: TGCGCCAGCAGCTTGGGGGGACAGGGAAGGATCAGCGAGCAGTACTTC
V: TRBV5-1
J: TRBJ2-7
D: TRBD1
size: few

CDR3: CASMGIATGDGYTF
DNA: TGTGCCAGCATGGGGATCGCGACAGGGGATGGCTACACCTTC
V: TRBV3-1
J: TRBJ1-2
D: TRBD1
size: .

CDR3: CASSPVPGHEQYF
DNA: TGTGCCAGCTCACCTGTCCCGGGCCACGAGCAGTACTTC
V: TRBV18
J: TRBJ2-7
D: .
size: .

CDR3: CSARTGGSMEAFF
DNA: TGCAGCGCCAGGACAGGGGGGTCAATGGAAGCTTTCTTT
V: TRBV29-1
J: TRBJ1-1
D: TRBD1
size: .

CDR3: CAISEMGGRETQYF
DNA: TGTGCCATCAGTGAGATGGGGGGCCGGGAGACCCAGTACTTC
V: TRBV10-3
J: TRBJ2-5
D: .
size: few

CDR3: CASRDGRDRGAYEQYF
DNA: TGTGCCAGCAGGGACGGCCGGGACAGGGGCGCCTACGAGCAGTACTTC
V: TRBV6-1
J: TRBJ2-7
D: TRBD1
size: .

CDR3: CSARGLAGVSSYNEQFF
DNA: TGCAGTGCTAGGGGACTAGCGGGAGTGAGCTCCTACAATGAGCAGTTCTTC
V: TRBV20-1
J: TRBJ2-1
D: TRBD2
size: few

CDR3: CASSVAQNTGELFF
DNA: TGTGCCAGCAGCGTAGCCCAGAACACCGGGGAGCTGTTTTTT
V: TRBV9
J: TRBJ2-2
D: .
size: .

CDR3: CASSRQTGVYEQYF
DNA: TGCGCCAGCAGCCGCCAGACAGGGGTGTACGAGCAGTACTTC
V: TRBV4-3
J: TRBJ2-7
D: TRBD1
size: .

CDR3: CARSLASRPLEKNEQFF
DNA: TGTGCCAGAAGCCTAGCATCCAGGCCTCTAGAGAAGAATGAGCAGTTCTTC
V: TRBV5-3
J: TRBJ2-1
D: .
size: few

CDR3: CASRKVEGEQYF
DNA: TGCGCCAGCAGGAAGGTAGAGGGAGAGCAGTACTTC
V: TRBV5-1
J: TRBJ2-7
D: .
size: .